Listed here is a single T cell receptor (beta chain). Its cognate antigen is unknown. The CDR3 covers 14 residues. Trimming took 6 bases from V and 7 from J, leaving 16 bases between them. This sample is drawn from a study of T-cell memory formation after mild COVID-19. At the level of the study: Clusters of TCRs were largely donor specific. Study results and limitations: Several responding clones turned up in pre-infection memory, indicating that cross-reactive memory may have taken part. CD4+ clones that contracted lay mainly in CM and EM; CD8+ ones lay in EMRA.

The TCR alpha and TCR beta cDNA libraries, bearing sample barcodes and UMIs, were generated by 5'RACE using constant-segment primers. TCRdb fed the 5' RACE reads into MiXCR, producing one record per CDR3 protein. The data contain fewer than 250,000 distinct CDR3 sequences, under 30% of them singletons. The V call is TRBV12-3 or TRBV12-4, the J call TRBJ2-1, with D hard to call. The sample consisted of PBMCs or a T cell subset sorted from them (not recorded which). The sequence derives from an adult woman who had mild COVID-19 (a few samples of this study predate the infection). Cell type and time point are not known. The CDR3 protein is CASSLSPSMNEQFF. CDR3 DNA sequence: TGTGCCAGCAGCCTCAGCCCAAGCATGAATGAGCAGTTCTTC.